This TCR beta chain was found in a study of a mutant IDH1 vaccine in newly diagnosed glioma. Study details: Commencement of vaccination occurred 4-6 weeks following radiotherapy alone, or concurrently with temozolomide cycles. Prior therapy was radiotherapy, temozolomide, or both; most received both. Overall study findings and caveats: Alterations occurring in top peripheral T cell clonotypes seemed unrelated to pseudoprogression.

Time point noted: week 5, during vaccination. Vaccination used 300 ug of mutant IDH1 20-mer peptide per dose, with topical imiquimod. Donors' newly diagnosed IDH1-mutant WHO grade 3 or 4 astrocytomas lacked nuclear ATRX. This clone was recorded only once. The antigen remains undetermined. Trimming removed 4 bases from V and 0 bases from J, with 19 bases in between. Germline V gene lookup returns CDR1 SGDLS and CDR2 YYNGEE. The CDR3 runs to 17 residues. The data were produced by immunoSEQ multiplex PCR, yet TCRdb's version contains in-frame clones alone and is incomplete. The sample has around 61,000 clones; approximately 90% are singletons.

Sequenced material: PBMCs, taken from a glioma patient whose treatment included an IDH1 peptide vaccine. This rearrangement joins TRBV9 to TRBJ1-1; possible D gene TRBD1, 5 bases. This receptor was obtained from a woman aged 40 to 55 with glioma. The chain's CDR3 is CASSPFGSVGVNTEAFF. The CDR3 coding sequence is TGTGCCAGCAGCCCCTTCGGTTCAGTAGGGGTGAACACTGAAGCTTTCTTT.